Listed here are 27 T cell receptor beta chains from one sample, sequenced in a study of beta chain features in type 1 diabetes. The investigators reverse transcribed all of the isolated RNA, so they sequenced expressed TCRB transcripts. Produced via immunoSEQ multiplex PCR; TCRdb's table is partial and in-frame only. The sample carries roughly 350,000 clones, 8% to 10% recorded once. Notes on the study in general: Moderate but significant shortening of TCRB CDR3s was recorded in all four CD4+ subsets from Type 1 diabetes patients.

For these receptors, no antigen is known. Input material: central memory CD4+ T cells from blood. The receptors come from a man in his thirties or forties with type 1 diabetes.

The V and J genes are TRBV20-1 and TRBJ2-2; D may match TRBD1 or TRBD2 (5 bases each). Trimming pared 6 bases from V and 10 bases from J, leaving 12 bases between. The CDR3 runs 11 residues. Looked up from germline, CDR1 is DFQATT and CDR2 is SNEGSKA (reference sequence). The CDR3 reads CSAPRGEELFF. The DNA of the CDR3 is TGCAGTGCCCCCCGGGGCGAGGAGCTGTTTTTT.

The CDR3 bases are TGTGCCAGCAGGATGACCTCAGGGGACACTGAAGCTTTCTTT. Translated, it gives CASRMTSGDTEAFF. J is TRBJ1-1 and V is TRBV6-5; TRBD1 is a possible D gene (6 bases). The CDR3 contains 14 residues. V lost 6 bases and J 3 bases, leaving 14 bases between the germline ends. Germline V gene data show CDR1 as MNHEY and CDR2 as SVGAGI.

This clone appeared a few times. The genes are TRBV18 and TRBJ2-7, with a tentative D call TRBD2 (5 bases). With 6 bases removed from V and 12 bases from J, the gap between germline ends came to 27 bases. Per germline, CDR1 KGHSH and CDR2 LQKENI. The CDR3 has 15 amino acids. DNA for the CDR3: TGTGCCAGCTCCAAGATGGACTCCACCTCCGAAATACCGTACTTC. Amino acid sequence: CASSKMDSTSEIPYF. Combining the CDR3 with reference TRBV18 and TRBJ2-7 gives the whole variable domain NAGVMQNPRHLVRRRGQEARLRCSPMKGHSHVYWYRQLPEEGLKFMVYLQKENIIDESGMPKERFSAEFPKEGPSILRIQQVVRGDSAAYFCASSKMDSTSEIPYFGPGTRLTVT.

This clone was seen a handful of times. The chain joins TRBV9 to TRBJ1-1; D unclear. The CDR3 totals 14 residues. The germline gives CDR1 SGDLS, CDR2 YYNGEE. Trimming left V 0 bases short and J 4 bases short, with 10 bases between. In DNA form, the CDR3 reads TGTGCCAGCAGCGTAGGGCAGATGGGCACTGAAGCTTTCTTT. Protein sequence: CASSVGQMGTEAFF. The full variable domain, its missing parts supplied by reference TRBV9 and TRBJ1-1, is DSGVTQTPKHLITATGQRVTLRCSPRSGDLSVYWYQQSLDQGLQFLIQYYNGEERAKGNILERFSAQQFPDLHSELNLSSLELGDSALYFCASSVGQMGTEAFFGQGTRLTVV.

CDR3 sequence (DNA): TGTGCCAGCAGCTTGGCAGGGAAGTCCGAGCAGTACTTC. Translated, it gives CASSLAGKSEQYF. V gene TRBV5-6 combines with J gene TRBJ2-5; possible D gene TRBD1, 5 bases. The DNA end favors TRBJ2-7, so the J call may be wrong. CDR1 SGHDT and CDR2 YYEEEE come from the germline V gene. This CDR3 has 13 residues.

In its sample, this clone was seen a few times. CDR3 region: CASSKSGRGGNEQFF. In DNA, the CDR3 is TGTGCCAGCAGCAAAAGTGGCAGGGGAGGCAATGAGCAGTTCTTC. The chain employs TRBV21-1 and TRBJ2-1. TRBV21-1 represents a pseudogene. This CDR3 is 15 amino acids long.

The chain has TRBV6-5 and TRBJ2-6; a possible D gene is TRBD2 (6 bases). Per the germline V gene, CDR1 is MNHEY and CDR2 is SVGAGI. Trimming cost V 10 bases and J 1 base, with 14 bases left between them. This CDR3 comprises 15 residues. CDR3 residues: CAIGPGVSGANVLTF. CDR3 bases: TGTGCCATCGGTCCGGGGGTATCTGGGGCCAACGTCCTGACTTTC.

The CDR3 coding sequence is TGTGCCAGCAGTGAAGAAACAGGGAATCAGCCCCAGCATTTT. This translates into CASSEETGNQPQHF. The chain combines TRBV2 with TRBJ1-5, with D possibly TRBD1 on 6 matching bases. The CDR3 has 14 residues. From germline, CDR1 is SNHLY and CDR2 FYNNEI. V was shortened by 1 base and J by 4 bases, with 8 bases between the two germline ends.

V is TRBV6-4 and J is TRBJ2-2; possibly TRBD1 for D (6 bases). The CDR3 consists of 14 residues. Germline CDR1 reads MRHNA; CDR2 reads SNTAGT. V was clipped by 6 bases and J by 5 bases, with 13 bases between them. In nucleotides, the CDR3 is TGTGCCAGCAGAAAATTAACAGGGACCGGGGAGCTGTTTTTT. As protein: CASRKLTGTGELFF.

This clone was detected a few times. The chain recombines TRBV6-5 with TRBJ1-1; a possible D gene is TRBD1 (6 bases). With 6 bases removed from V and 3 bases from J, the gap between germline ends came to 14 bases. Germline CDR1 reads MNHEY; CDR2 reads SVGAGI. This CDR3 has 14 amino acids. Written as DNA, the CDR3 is TGTGCCAGCAGCATCGGACAGTATGACACTGAAGCTTTCTTT. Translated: CASSIGQYDTEAFF.

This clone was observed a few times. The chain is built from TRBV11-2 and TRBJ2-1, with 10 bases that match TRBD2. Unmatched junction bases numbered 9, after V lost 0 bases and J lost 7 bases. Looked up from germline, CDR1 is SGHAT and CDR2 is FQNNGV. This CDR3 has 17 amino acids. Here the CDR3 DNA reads TGTGCCAGCAGCTTAGATCGGGCTAGCGGGAGAGCAAATGAGCAGTTCTTC. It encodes CASSLDRASGRANEQFF.

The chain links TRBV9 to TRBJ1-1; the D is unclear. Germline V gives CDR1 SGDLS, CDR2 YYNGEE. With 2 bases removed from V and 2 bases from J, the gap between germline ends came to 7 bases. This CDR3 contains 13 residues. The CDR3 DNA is TGTGCCAGCAGCGTGGGGAGAAACACTGAAGCTTTCTTT. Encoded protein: CASSVGRNTEAFF.

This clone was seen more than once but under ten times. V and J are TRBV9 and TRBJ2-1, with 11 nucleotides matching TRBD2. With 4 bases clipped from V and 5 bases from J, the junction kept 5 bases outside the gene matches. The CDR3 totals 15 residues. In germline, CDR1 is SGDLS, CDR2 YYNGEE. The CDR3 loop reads CASSSGLAGHNEQFF. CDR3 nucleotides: TGTGCCAGCAGCTCAGGACTAGCGGGTCACAATGAGCAGTTCTTC. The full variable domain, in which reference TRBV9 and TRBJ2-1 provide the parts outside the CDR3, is DSGVTQTPKHLITATGQRVTLRCSPRSGDLSVYWYQQSLDQGLQFLIQYYNGEERAKGNILERFSAQQFPDLHSELNLSSLELGDSALYFCASSSGLAGHNEQFFGPGTRLTVL.

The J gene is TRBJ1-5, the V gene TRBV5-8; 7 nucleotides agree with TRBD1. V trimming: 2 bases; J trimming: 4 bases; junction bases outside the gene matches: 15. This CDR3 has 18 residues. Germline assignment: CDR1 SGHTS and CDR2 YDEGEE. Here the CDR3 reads CASSLDLGTGAGNQPQHF. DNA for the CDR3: TGTGCCAGCAGCTTAGATCTGGGTACAGGGGCCGGGAATCAGCCCCAGCATTTT. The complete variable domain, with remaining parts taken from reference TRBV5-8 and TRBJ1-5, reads EAGVTQSPTHLIKTRGQQATLRCSPISGHTSVYWYQQALGLGLQFLLWYDEGEERNRGNFPPRFSGRQFPNYSSELNVNALELEDSALYLCASSLDLGTGAGNQPQHFGDGTRLSIL.

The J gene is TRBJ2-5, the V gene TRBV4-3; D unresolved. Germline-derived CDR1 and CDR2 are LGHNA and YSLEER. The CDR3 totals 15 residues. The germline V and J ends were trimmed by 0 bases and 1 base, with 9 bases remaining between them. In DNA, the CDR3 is TGCGCCAGCAGCCAAGAACCTGTAGGCCAAGAGACCCAGTACTTC. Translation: CASSQEPVGQETQYF.

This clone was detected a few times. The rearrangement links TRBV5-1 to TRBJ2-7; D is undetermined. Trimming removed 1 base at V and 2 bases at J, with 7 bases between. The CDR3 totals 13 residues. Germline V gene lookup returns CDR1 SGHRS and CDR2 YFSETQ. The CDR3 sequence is CASSLSQAYEQYF. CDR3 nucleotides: TGCGCCAGCAGCTTGTCACAAGCCTACGAGCAGTACTTC.

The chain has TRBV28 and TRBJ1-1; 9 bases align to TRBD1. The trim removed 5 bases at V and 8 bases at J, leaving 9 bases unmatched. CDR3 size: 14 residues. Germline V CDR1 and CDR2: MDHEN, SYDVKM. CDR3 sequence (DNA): TGTGCCAGCAGTGAGACAGGGGGTAGTATGGAAGCTTTCTTT. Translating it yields CASSETGGSMEAFF.

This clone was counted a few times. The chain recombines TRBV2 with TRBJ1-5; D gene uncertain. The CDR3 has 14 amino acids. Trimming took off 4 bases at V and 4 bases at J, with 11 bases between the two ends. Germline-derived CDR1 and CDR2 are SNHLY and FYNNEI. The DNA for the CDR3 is TGTGCCAGCAGTGCGACGGATCGGAATCAGCCCCAGCATTTT. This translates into CASSATDRNQPQHF.

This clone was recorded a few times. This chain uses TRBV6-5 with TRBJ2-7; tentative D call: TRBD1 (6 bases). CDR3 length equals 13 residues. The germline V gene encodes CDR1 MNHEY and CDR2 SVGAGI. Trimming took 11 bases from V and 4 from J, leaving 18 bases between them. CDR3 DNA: TGTGCCCGAGGGGGACGCAGGAGGTACGAGCAGTACTTC. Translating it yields CARGGRRRYEQYF.

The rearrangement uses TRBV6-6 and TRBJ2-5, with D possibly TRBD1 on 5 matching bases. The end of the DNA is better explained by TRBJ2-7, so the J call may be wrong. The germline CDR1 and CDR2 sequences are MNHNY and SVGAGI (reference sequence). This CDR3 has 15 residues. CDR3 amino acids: CASSIQGSGFYEQYF. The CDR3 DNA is TGTGCCAGCAGCATTCAGGGCTCCGGATTCTACGAGCAGTACTTC.

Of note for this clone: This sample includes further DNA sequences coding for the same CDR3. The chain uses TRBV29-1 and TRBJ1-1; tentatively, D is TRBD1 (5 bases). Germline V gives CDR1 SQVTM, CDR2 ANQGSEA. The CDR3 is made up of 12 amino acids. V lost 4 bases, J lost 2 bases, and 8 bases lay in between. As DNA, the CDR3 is TGCAGCGTTGGACAGTTAAACACTGAAGCTTTCTTT. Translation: CSVGQLNTEAFF.

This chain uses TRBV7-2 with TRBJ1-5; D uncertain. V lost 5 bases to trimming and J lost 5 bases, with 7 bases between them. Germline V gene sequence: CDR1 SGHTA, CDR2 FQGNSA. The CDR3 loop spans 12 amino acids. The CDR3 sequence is CASSPADQPQHF. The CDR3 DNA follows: TGTGCCAGCAGCCCTGCAGATCAGCCCCAGCATTTT.

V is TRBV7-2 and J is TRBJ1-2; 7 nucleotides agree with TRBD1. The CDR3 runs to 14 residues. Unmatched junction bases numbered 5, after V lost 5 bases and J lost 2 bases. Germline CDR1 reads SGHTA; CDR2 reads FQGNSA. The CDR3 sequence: CASSARQGNYGYTF. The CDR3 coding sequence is TGTGCCAGCAGCGCCCGACAGGGAAACTATGGCTACACCTTC.

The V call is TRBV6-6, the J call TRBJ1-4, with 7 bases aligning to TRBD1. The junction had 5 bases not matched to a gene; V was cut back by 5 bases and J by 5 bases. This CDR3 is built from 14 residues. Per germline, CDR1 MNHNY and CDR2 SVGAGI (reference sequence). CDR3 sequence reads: CASSQGQRNEKLFF. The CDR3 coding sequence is TGTGCCAGCAGTCAGGGACAGCGGAATGAAAAACTGTTTTTT.

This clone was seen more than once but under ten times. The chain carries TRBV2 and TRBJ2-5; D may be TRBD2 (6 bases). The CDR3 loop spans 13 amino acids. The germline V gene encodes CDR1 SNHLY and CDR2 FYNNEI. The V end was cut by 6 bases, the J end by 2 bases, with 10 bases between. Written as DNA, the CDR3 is TGTGCCAGCAGGTGGGGGGTTCAAGAGACCCAGTACTTC. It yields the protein CASRWGVQETQYF. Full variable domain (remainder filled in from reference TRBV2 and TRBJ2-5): EPEVTQTPSHQVTQMGQEVILRCVPISNHLYFYWYRQILGQKVEFLVSFYNNEISEKSEIFDDQFSVERPDGSNFTLKIRSTKLEDSAMYFCASRWGVQETQYFGPGTRLLVL.

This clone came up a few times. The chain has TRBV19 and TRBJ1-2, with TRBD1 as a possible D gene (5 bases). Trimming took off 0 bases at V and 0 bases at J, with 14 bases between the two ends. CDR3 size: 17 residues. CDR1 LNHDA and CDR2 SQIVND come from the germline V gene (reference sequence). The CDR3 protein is CASSIDTTGLPNYGYTF. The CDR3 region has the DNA TGTGCCAGTAGTATAGATACCACAGGCCTTCCTAACTATGGCTACACCTTC. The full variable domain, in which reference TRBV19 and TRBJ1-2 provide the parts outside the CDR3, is DGGITQSPKYLFRKEGQNVTLSCEQNLNHDAMYWYRQDPGQGLRLIYYSQIVNDFQKGDIAEGYSVSREKKESFPLTVTSAQKNPTAFYLCASSIDTTGLPNYGYTFGSGTRLTVV.

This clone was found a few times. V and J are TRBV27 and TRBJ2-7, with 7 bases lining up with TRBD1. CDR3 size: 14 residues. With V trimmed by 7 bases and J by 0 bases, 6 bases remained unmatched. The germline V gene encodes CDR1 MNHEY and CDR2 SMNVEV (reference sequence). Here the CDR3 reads CASIFYRGSYEQYF. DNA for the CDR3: TGTGCCAGCATCTTTTACAGGGGCTCCTACGAGCAGTACTTC.